Given below is one TCR beta chain in context. The antigen is not known. The CDR3 sequence is 14 residues long. Germline V gene sequence: CDR1 SGHRS, CDR2 YFSETQ. The data stem from a study of monozygotic twins with inflammatory bowel disease. Findings of the study overall: Support was lacking for any single strong IBD-associated signal or clonotype. IBD patients had lower TCRbeta diversity (inverse Simpson) than healthy co-twins. IBD patients shared fewer clonotypes with others than healthy twins, especially with disease activity.

TCRdb reprocessed the 5' RACE reads, keeping one entry per CDR3 protein, no DNA. This sample's clone table lists about 210,000 distinct CDR3 sequences. The TCR comes from a human donor with ulcerative colitis or Crohn's disease, or a healthy co-twin of an affected twin (not recorded which). Sequenced sample: blood. This rearrangement joins TRBV5-1 to TRBJ2-3. CDR3 protein: CASSLGRAPDTQYF. Together with reference TRBV5-1 and TRBJ2-3, the CDR3 gives the full variable domain: KAGVTQTPRYLIKTRGQQVTLSCSPISGHRSVSWYQQTPGQGLQFLFEYFSETQRNKGNFPGRFSGRQFSNSRSEMNVSTLELGDSALYLCASSLGRAPDTQYFGPGTRLTVL.